This T cell receptor (beta chain) came from a study of shared clonotypes between healthy human individuals. Study conclusions and caveats: Sample collection involved blood only; tissue repertoires are likely different.

Original analysis: Junction-only immunoSEQ sequences carried no quality scores, so filtering differed. Only in-frame clones appear in the TCRdb table, and some are missing; sequencing was by immunoSEQ multiplex PCR. V, J and clone size are taken as reported in that table, and D and trimming were inferred from the DNA itself. The sample contains roughly 2.4 million clones, approximately 96% of which appear only once. As for this clone: Its matching antigen is unknown. Distinct nucleotide sequences in the sample also encode this CDR3.

This receptor was taken from a man younger than 35 in good health. The sample consisted of naive CD4+ T cells sorted from blood. The subset: CD45RA+ positively selected.

This chain's CDR3 is CASSLASGTDTQYF. The CDR3 bases are TGCGCCAGCAGCTTGGCGAGTGGCACAGATACGCAGTATTTT. The chain joins TRBV5-1 to TRBJ2-3; D not resolved. CDR1 and CDR2 from the germline V gene are SGHRS and YFSETQ. Between the trimmed V and J ends, which lost 0 bases and 1 base, there was a span of 6 bases. The CDR3 contains 14 residues.